This T cell receptor beta chain was obtained from a study of T cell responses to AZD1222 COVID-19 vaccine. Whole-study findings and limits: The study identified only a handful of AZD1222 recipients as seropositive at baseline. Increases in Spike-specific TCR breadth and depth were seen after two AZD1222 doses. Nearly half of spike-specific TCRs reportedly go after variant regions that carry no mutations.

Sequencing used immunoSEQ multiplex PCR; TCRdb keeps in-frame clones, though not all of them. The profile shows about 86,000 clones, roughly 90% of them singletons. Germline CDR1 reads SGHVS; CDR2 reads FNYEAQ. Trimming cost V 2 bases and J 2 bases; bases outside gene matches: 6. CDR3 length equals 17 residues. Turning to this clone: What it binds is not known.

Second-dose schedules of about 4 or about 12 weeks were combined. The TCR sequence derives from an adult who received the AZD1222 COVID-19 vaccine. Here the sequenced sample was peripheral blood, taken 28 days after the second AZD1222 dose. The V call is TRBV7-6, the J call TRBJ2-2; 9 bases agree with TRBD2. As DNA, the CDR3 is TGTGCCAGCAGCTTAAAGGTTAGCGGGAGAAACACCGGGGAGCTGTTTTTT. Its protein is CASSLKVSGRNTGELFF.